This TCR beta chain was captured in a study of spatial heterogeneity in lung cancer. About the study: The study observed each unique TCR and UMI combination more than ten times on average in raw reads.

With respect to this clonotype: Its antigen remains unidentified.

Whole-study findings and limits: Resection saw ubiquitous expanded tumor TCRs appear in blood more than follow-up did.

The time point: sample taken at primary tumor resection. Whole RNA was taken from tumor, nontumor lung or frozen PBMC; it was then sequenced unsorted. Patients with untreated early-stage non-small cell lung cancer, numbering around 72, were the donors. TCR cDNA molecules each carried a unique molecular identifier. TCRdb re-called the 5' RACE reads with MiXCR, one entry per CDR3 protein. The sample shows about 44,000 distinct CDR3 sequences, roughly an eighth of them seen only once. The CDR3 extends over 13 amino acids. V lost 4 bases, J lost 6 bases, and 14 bases lay in between. Germline V gene sequence: CDR1 SGHNT, CDR2 YYREEE (reference sequence).

The chain has TRBV5-4 and TRBJ2-7; D gene unclear. Material: PBMCs, obtained at surgery. This receptor was obtained from a male donor with early-stage non-small cell lung cancer. The CDR3 region has the DNA TGTGCCAGCAGCCCGGTCACCAGGACCGAGCAGTACTTC. Encoded protein: CASSPVTRTEQYF.